This T cell receptor beta chain was obtained from a study of shared clonotypes between healthy human individuals. Data came from immunoSEQ multiplex PCR; TCRdb stores just in-frame clones and leaves some out. The sample consists of about 2.4 million clones, approximately 94% of them appearing once. Subsets obtained from CD4+ cells comprised CD45RA+ naive and CD45RA-negative memory cells. This CDR3 is built from 15 residues. The trim removed 1 base at V and 8 bases at J, leaving 11 bases unmatched. In germline, CDR1 is GTSNPN, CDR2 SVGIG (reference sequence). This TCR derives from a man aged 18-30 years in good health. Sequencing was carried out using naive CD4+ T cells sorted from blood. Indicated subset: CD45RA+ positively selected. V gene TRBV30 combines with J gene TRBJ2-3, with 8 bases identical to TRBD2. The DNA of the CDR3 is TGTGCCTGGAGTGCTGATAGCGGGACCTTGGGTACGCAGTATTTT. Translation gives CAWSADSGTLGTQYF.